The T cell receptor (beta chain) under discussion was sequenced for a study of human T cells and chemical hapten exposure. Overall study context: Subjects had 2% DPC placed on roughly 2 cm by roughly 2 cm of upper inner arm skin for sensitization.

Stated time point: pre-sensitization, week 0. Documented treatment: therapeutic diphenylcyclopropenone sensitization with weekly scalp DPC. It was from unfractionated whole blood that total RNA was extracted. This clonotype has a count of ten or more. TCRdb analysed the RACE reads with MiXCR anew, one entry per CDR3 protein. The sample contains under 400,000 distinct CDR3 sequences, 5.1% of which appear only once. The germline V gene encodes CDR1 SNHLY and CDR2 FYNNEI. The CDR3 spans 15 residues. Between the trimmed V and J ends, which lost 4 bases and 5 bases, there was a span of 15 bases. The receptor comes from a woman aged 50 to 60 with alopecia areata. Some clones in this sample may be carry-over from other donors' samples. The chain has TRBV2 and TRBJ1-5; maybe TRBD1 (6 bases). The specimen was whole blood, collected in connection with sensitization to the hapten diphenylcyclopropenone (DPC). CDR3 in DNA: TGTGCCAGCAGTGCTGGAACAGGGAACTATCAGCCCCAGCATTTT. It specifies CASSAGTGNYQPQHF.